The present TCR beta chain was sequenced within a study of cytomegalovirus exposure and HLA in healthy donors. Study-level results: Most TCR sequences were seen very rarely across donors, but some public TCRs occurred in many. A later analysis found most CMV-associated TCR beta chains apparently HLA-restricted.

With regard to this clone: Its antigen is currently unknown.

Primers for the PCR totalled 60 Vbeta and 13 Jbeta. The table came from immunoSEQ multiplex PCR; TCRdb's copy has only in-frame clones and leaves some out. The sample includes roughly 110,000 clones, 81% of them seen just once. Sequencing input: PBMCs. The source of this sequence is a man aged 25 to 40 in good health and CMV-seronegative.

The CDR3 sequence is CASSRRTSGPNEQFF. CDR3 sequence (DNA): TGTGCCAGCAGTCGCCGGACTAGCGGCCCCAATGAGCAGTTCTTC. This rearrangement joins TRBV6-5 to TRBJ2-1; 10 bases align to TRBD2. In germline, CDR1 is MNHEY, CDR2 SVGAGI. The V segment lost 5 bases and the J segment 6 bases; nucleotides outside the gene matches: 7. This CDR3 has 15 amino acids.